The clone carrying this TCR beta chain was seen many times. Its specificity is not known. Patients were aged 18 to 65, had disease duration under 2 months, and had newly diagnosed hyperthyroidism. This sample was included in a study of T cells in Graves' hyperthyroidism and ophthalmopathy. Study details: Peripheral blood collection took place at initial diagnosis, before any treatment.

Study-level findings and limits: Median prediction lead before ophthalmopathy onset was around 7 months with the model.

The CDR3 has 14 residues. CDR1 is SGHRS and CDR2 is YFSETQ in the germline V gene. V shed 4 bases and J shed 4 bases, with 14 bases lying between them. TCR beta CDR3 regions were amplified from RNA. In the first-round RT-PCR of the TCR CDR3, the HTBI primer set was used. TCRdb passed the multiplex PCR reads through MiXCR, listing each CDR3 protein once. The table has over 120,000 distinct CDR3 sequences, around 20% seen once. The clonotype originates from a woman in her forties or fifties with Graves' hyperthyroidism that later progressed to Graves' ophthalmopathy. Specimen: blood. The chain links TRBV5-1 to TRBJ1-1, with D possibly being TRBD1 (5 bases). The CDR3 here is CASSPTDSFTEAFF. In DNA form, the CDR3 reads TGCGCCAGCAGCCCGACAGATAGTTTCACTGAAGCTTTCTTT.